A selection of T cell receptor beta chains follows, all from one sample in a study of T cell repertoires in ileal Crohn's disease. This table comes from immunoSEQ multiplex PCR, and its TCRdb copy is limited to in-frame clones, with some not included. Of approximately 4,200 clones detected, 69% appear once; the ten largest clones hold approximately 16%. Sample: ileal tissue. The receptors here all came from an adult with Crohn's disease. Each CDR3 is given with its conserved first and last residue. Fields, in order: CDR3 length, V gene, J gene, D gene, clone size, CDR3 protein, CDR3 DNA. The D gene is left open where the match is weak. Rows give clone size only sometimes, using once, few, many, or a class for an expanded clone.

cdr3_length: 17
v_call: TRBV30
j_call: TRBJ1-2
d_call: NA
clone_size: NA
cdr3_aa: CAWITSSRQLANYGYTF
cdr3_nt: TGTGCCTGGATCACCTCTTCAAGACAGTTAGCTAACTATGGCTACACCTTC

cdr3_length: 17
v_call: TRBV4-3
j_call: TRBJ2-1
d_call: TRBD2
clone_size: NA
cdr3_aa: CASSPTTLAGSYNEQFF
cdr3_nt: TGCGCCAGCAGCCCTACAACACTAGCGGGCTCCTACAATGAGCAGTTCTTC

cdr3_length: 16
v_call: TRBV7-8
j_call: TRBJ2-7
d_call: NA
clone_size: NA
cdr3_aa: CASSLGGSRSWDEQYF
cdr3_nt: TGTGCCAGCAGCTTAGGAGGCAGTCGATCGTGGGACGAGCAGTACTTC

cdr3_length: 15
v_call: TRBV11-3
j_call: TRBJ2-3
d_call: NA
clone_size: NA
cdr3_aa: CASSSRDTSTDTQYF
cdr3_nt: TGTGCCAGCAGCTCCCGGGACACTAGCACAGATACGCAGTATTTT

cdr3_length: 18
v_call: TRBV4-1
j_call: TRBJ2-1
d_call: TRBD2
clone_size: few
cdr3_aa: CASSQGWISGDSYNEQFF
cdr3_nt: TGCGCCAGCAGCCAAGGATGGATTAGCGGGGACTCCTACAATGAGCAGTTCTTC

cdr3_length: 15
v_call: TRBV4-3
j_call: TRBJ1-2
d_call: NA
clone_size: NA
cdr3_aa: CASSQYTGTNYGYTF
cdr3_nt: TGCGCCAGCAGCCAATACACCGGGACAAACTATGGCTACACCTTC

cdr3_length: 13
v_call: TRBV4-3
j_call: TRBJ2-1
d_call: NA
clone_size: NA
cdr3_aa: CASSATNYNEQFF
cdr3_nt: TGCGCCAGCAGCGCTACTAACTACAATGAGCAGTTCTTC

cdr3_length: 14
v_call: TRBV9
j_call: TRBJ2-1
d_call: NA
clone_size: NA
cdr3_aa: CASSGQAEADEQFF
cdr3_nt: TGTGCCAGCAGCGGTCAAGCAGAGGCCGATGAGCAGTTCTTC

cdr3_length: 16
v_call: TRBV9
j_call: TRBJ2-3
d_call: TRBD2
clone_size: NA
cdr3_aa: CASSVVLAGSTDTQYF
cdr3_nt: TGTGCCAGCAGCGTAGTATTAGCGGGGAGCACAGATACGCAGTATTTT

cdr3_length: 14
v_call: TRBV5-1
j_call: TRBJ1-6
d_call: TRBD1
clone_size: NA
cdr3_aa: CATAQGDYNSPLHF
cdr3_nt: TGCGCCACCGCTCAGGGGGACTATAATTCACCCCTCCACTTT

cdr3_length: 13
v_call: TRBV6-1
j_call: TRBJ1-2
d_call: NA
clone_size: NA
cdr3_aa: CASTPTGNYGYTF
cdr3_nt: TGTGCCAGCACCCCGACAGGCAACTATGGCTACACCTTC

cdr3_length: 13
v_call: TRBV2
j_call: TRBJ2-7
d_call: TRBD1
clone_size: NA
cdr3_aa: CAIQQGANYEQYF
cdr3_nt: TGTGCCATACAACAGGGGGCTAACTACGAGCAGTACTTC

cdr3_length: 14
v_call: TRBV30
j_call: TRBJ2-1
d_call: NA
clone_size: few
cdr3_aa: CAWSWGVGYNEQFF
cdr3_nt: TGTGCCTGGAGTTGGGGAGTGGGCTACAATGAGCAGTTCTTC

cdr3_length: 17
v_call: TRBV4-2
j_call: TRBJ2-2
d_call: NA
clone_size: NA
cdr3_aa: CASSQAALAANTGELFF
cdr3_nt: TGTGCCAGCAGCCAAGCGGCCCTCGCGGCGAACACCGGGGAGCTGTTTTTT

cdr3_length: 13
v_call: TRBV11-2
j_call: TRBJ2-7
d_call: NA
clone_size: NA
cdr3_aa: CASSLTSTSEQYF
cdr3_nt: TGTGCCAGCAGCTTGACTAGTACGTCCGAGCAGTACTTC

cdr3_length: 15
v_call: TRBV4-3
j_call: TRBJ1-1
d_call: NA
clone_size: NA
cdr3_aa: CASSQVGEGNTEAFF
cdr3_nt: TGCGCCAGCAGCCAAGTTGGGGAGGGGAACACTGAAGCTTTCTTT

cdr3_length: 14
v_call: TRBV5-4
j_call: TRBJ2-1
d_call: NA
clone_size: few
cdr3_aa: CASSSAGSYNEQFF
cdr3_nt: TGTGCCAGCAGCTCCGCCGGTTCCTACAATGAGCAGTTCTTC

cdr3_length: 16
v_call: TRBV30
j_call: TRBJ1-1
d_call: NA
clone_size: NA
cdr3_aa: CAWSVSRVPPNTEAFF
cdr3_nt: TGTGCCTGGAGTGTAAGCCGGGTTCCCCCGAACACTGAAGCTTTCTTT

cdr3_length: 17
v_call: TRBV5-1
j_call: TRBJ2-7
d_call: TRBD2
clone_size: NA
cdr3_aa: CASSLALAGATEDEQYF
cdr3_nt: TGCGCCAGCAGCTTGGCACTAGCGGGGGCCACTGAAGACGAGCAGTACTTC

cdr3_length: 14
v_call: TRBV10-2
j_call: TRBJ2-1
d_call: TRBD2
clone_size: few
cdr3_aa: CASSPGSSGTEQFF
cdr3_nt: TGCGCCAGCAGTCCCGGATCTAGCGGGACTGAGCAGTTCTTC

cdr3_length: 13
v_call: TRBV7-8
j_call: TRBJ1-5
d_call: NA
clone_size: NA
cdr3_aa: CASSLLSNQPQHF
cdr3_nt: TGTGCCAGCAGCTTATTATCGAATCAGCCCCAGCATTTT

cdr3_length: 18
v_call: TRBV30
j_call: TRBJ2-7
d_call: TRBD2
clone_size: few
cdr3_aa: CAWSVEALDSGGLYEQYF
cdr3_nt: TGTGCCTGGAGTGTAGAGGCCCTGGATAGCGGGGGGCTTTACGAGCAGTACTTC

cdr3_length: 14
v_call: TRBV6-1
j_call: TRBJ2-2
d_call: NA
clone_size: NA
cdr3_aa: CASISGTNTGELFF
cdr3_nt: TGTGCCAGCATCTCAGGGACGAACACCGGGGAGCTGTTTTTT

cdr3_length: 13
v_call: TRBV6-5
j_call: TRBJ1-5
d_call: TRBD1
clone_size: large
cdr3_aa: CASSYTGDQPQHF
cdr3_nt: TGTGCCAGCAGTTACACAGGGGACCAGCCCCAGCATTTT

cdr3_length: 15
v_call: TRBV30
j_call: TRBJ1-1
d_call: TRBD1
clone_size: NA
cdr3_aa: CAWSDPGQVSTEAFF
cdr3_nt: TGTGCCTGGAGCGACCCGGGACAGGTGAGCACTGAAGCTTTCTTT

cdr3_length: 15
v_call: TRBV19
j_call: TRBJ2-1
d_call: TRBD1
clone_size: once
cdr3_aa: CASSIRDSEMDEQFF
cdr3_nt: TGTGCCAGTAGTATCCGGGACAGTGAGATGGATGAGCAGTTCTTC

cdr3_length: 16
v_call: TRBV7-2
j_call: TRBJ2-3
d_call: TRBD2
clone_size: NA
cdr3_aa: CASSFSGGAGADTQYF
cdr3_nt: TGTGCCAGCAGCTTTAGCGGGGGGGCCGGGGCAGATACGCAGTATTTT

cdr3_length: 16
v_call: TRBV4-3
j_call: TRBJ2-2
d_call: TRBD1
clone_size: NA
cdr3_aa: CASSQFGTGNTGELFF
cdr3_nt: TGCGCCAGCAGCCAATTTGGGACAGGGAACACCGGGGAGCTGTTTTTT

cdr3_length: 13
v_call: TRBV10-3
j_call: TRBJ2-7
d_call: TRBD2
clone_size: NA
cdr3_aa: CATKSGDDYEQYF
cdr3_nt: TGTGCCACCAAGAGCGGGGACGACTACGAGCAGTACTTC

cdr3_length: 14
v_call: TRBV11-2
j_call: TRBJ2-1
d_call: TRBD2
clone_size: NA
cdr3_aa: CASSLVRTSGEQFF
cdr3_nt: TGTGCCAGCAGCTTAGTAAGGACTAGCGGGGAGCAGTTCTTC

cdr3_length: 12
v_call: TRBV30
j_call: TRBJ1-1
d_call: NA
clone_size: NA
cdr3_aa: CAWSLRGGEAFF
cdr3_nt: TGTGCCTGGAGCCTACGAGGCGGTGAAGCTTTCTTT

cdr3_length: 15
v_call: TRBV5-4
j_call: TRBJ1-6
d_call: NA
clone_size: NA
cdr3_aa: CASRLSGQNNSPLHF
cdr3_nt: TGTGCCAGCAGGTTATCAGGGCAAAATAATTCACCCCTCCACTTT

cdr3_length: 15
v_call: TRBV19
j_call: TRBJ2-7
d_call: NA
clone_size: NA
cdr3_aa: CASSMGGRGFDEQYF
cdr3_nt: TGTGCCAGTAGTATGGGGGGGCGCGGATTCGACGAGCAGTACTTC

cdr3_length: 16
v_call: TRBV11-3
j_call: TRBJ2-1
d_call: NA
clone_size: NA
cdr3_aa: CASSLGTGNSYNEQFF
cdr3_nt: TGTGCCAGCAGCTTAGGGACCGGGAACTCCTACAATGAGCAGTTCTTC

cdr3_length: 13
v_call: TRBV4-2
j_call: TRBJ2-7
d_call: NA
clone_size: NA
cdr3_aa: CASSPWTSGEQYF
cdr3_nt: TGTGCCAGCAGCCCTTGGACGTCGGGGGAGCAGTACTTC

cdr3_length: 18
v_call: TRBV4-2
j_call: TRBJ2-1
d_call: TRBD2
clone_size: NA
cdr3_aa: CASSQDPPTSGGPNEQFF
cdr3_nt: TGTGCCAGCAGCCAAGATCCGCCCACTAGCGGGGGGCCCAATGAGCAGTTCTTC

cdr3_length: 16
v_call: TRBV25-1
j_call: TRBJ2-3
d_call: TRBD2
clone_size: few
cdr3_aa: CASSGGLAGATDTQYF
cdr3_nt: TGTGCCAGCAGTGGAGGCCTAGCGGGTGCCACAGATACGCAGTATTTT

cdr3_length: 17
v_call: TRBV9
j_call: TRBJ2-5
d_call: TRBD1
clone_size: NA
cdr3_aa: CASSPRGGQGAKETQYF
cdr3_nt: TGTGCCAGCAGCCCCCGGGGGGGACAGGGGGCTAAAGAGACCCAGTACTTC

cdr3_length: 14
v_call: TRBV5-1
j_call: TRBJ2-1
d_call: TRBD1
clone_size: NA
cdr3_aa: CASSGAGGYNEQFF
cdr3_nt: TGCGCCAGCAGCGGGGCAGGGGGCTACAATGAGCAGTTCTTC

cdr3_length: 15
v_call: TRBV6-1
j_call: TRBJ1-1
d_call: NA
clone_size: NA
cdr3_aa: CASSELGWEDSEAFF
cdr3_nt: TGTGCCAGCAGTGAACTGGGTTGGGAGGACTCTGAAGCTTTCTTT

cdr3_length: 15
v_call: TRBV2
j_call: TRBJ2-7
d_call: TRBD1
clone_size: NA
cdr3_aa: CASSPGQRSSYEQYF
cdr3_nt: TGTGCCAGCAGTCCGGGACAGCGGAGCTCCTACGAGCAGTACTTC

cdr3_length: 15
v_call: TRBV5-1
j_call: TRBJ2-7
d_call: NA
clone_size: NA
cdr3_aa: CASSLDGQGNYEQYF
cdr3_nt: TGCGCCAGCAGCTTGGACGGCCAGGGTAATTACGAGCAGTACTTC

cdr3_length: 15
v_call: TRBV7-9
j_call: TRBJ2-1
d_call: TRBD2
clone_size: few
cdr3_aa: CASSHSGGARNEQFF
cdr3_nt: TGTGCCAGCAGCCATAGCGGGGGGGCCAGAAATGAGCAGTTCTTC

cdr3_length: 13
v_call: TRBV5-4
j_call: TRBJ2-1
d_call: NA
clone_size: NA
cdr3_aa: CASSDSGHNEQFF
cdr3_nt: TGTGCCAGCAGTGATAGCGGCCACAATGAGCAGTTCTTC

cdr3_length: 13
v_call: TRBV30
j_call: TRBJ2-2
d_call: NA
clone_size: NA
cdr3_aa: CAWSPSYPGELFF
cdr3_nt: TGTGCCTGGAGCCCCAGTTACCCCGGGGAGCTGTTTTTT

cdr3_length: 14
v_call: TRBV5-6
j_call: TRBJ2-2
d_call: NA
clone_size: NA
cdr3_aa: CASSLVERTGELFF
cdr3_nt: TGTGCCAGCAGCTTGGTTGAGCGCACCGGGGAGCTGTTTTTT

cdr3_length: 15
v_call: TRBV4-1
j_call: TRBJ1-6
d_call: NA
clone_size: NA
cdr3_aa: CASSPYPTDNSPLHF
cdr3_nt: TGCGCCAGCAGCCCCTACCCGACAGATAATTCACCCCTCCACTTT

cdr3_length: 12
v_call: TRBV29-1
j_call: TRBJ1-2
d_call: NA
clone_size: NA
cdr3_aa: CSGREVDYGYTF
cdr3_nt: TGCAGCGGCAGGGAGGTCGACTATGGCTACACCTTC

cdr3_length: 15
v_call: TRBV19
j_call: TRBJ2-3
d_call: TRBD2
clone_size: NA
cdr3_aa: CASTRIAGETDTQYF
cdr3_nt: TGTGCCAGTACCAGGATAGCGGGGGAGACAGATACGCAGTATTTT